A selection of T cell receptor beta chains follows, all from one sample in a study of T cells after yellow fever vaccination. One entry per CDR3 protein results from TCRdb running MiXCR on the 5' RACE reads. Of fewer than 350,000 distinct CDR3 sequences in the sample, approximately 4% were seen once. Sequenced here: PBMCs, sampled 15 days after the yellow fever booster vaccination. These TCRs come from a man between 18 and 35 years old who received the YFV17D yellow fever vaccine. Each CDR3 is given with its conserved first and last residue. A D gene is named only where the DNA matches it firmly. A clone size is listed for some rows: how often the clone was seen (once, few, many), or a class if it is expanded.

V gene: TRBV20-1
clone size: many
J gene: TRBJ1-1
D gene: NA
CDR3 length: 15
CDR3 DNA: TGCAGTGCTAGAGAGCCAGGGAGGGGAGACACTGAAGCTTTCTTT
CDR3 protein: CSAREPGRGDTEAFF

V gene: TRBV6-2/TRBV6-3
clone size: many
J gene: TRBJ1-4
D gene: NA
CDR3 length: 15
CDR3 DNA: TGTGCCAGCAGTTACGGCGGTGCAACTAATGAAAAACTGTTTTTT
CDR3 protein: CASSYGGATNEKLFF

V gene: TRBV7-8
clone size: NA
J gene: TRBJ1-6
D gene: NA
CDR3 length: 14
CDR3 DNA: TGTGCCAGCAGCCCACGCGGTAGAGATTCACCCCTCCACTTT
CDR3 protein: CASSPRGRDSPLHF

V gene: TRBV7-9
clone size: many
J gene: TRBJ1-1
D gene: NA
CDR3 length: 14
CDR3 DNA: TGTGCCAGCAGCCGGCGGCGGGGTGGGACTGAAGCTTTCTTT
CDR3 protein: CASSRRRGGTEAFF

V gene: TRBV6-1
clone size: many
J gene: TRBJ2-5
D gene: NA
CDR3 length: 14
CDR3 DNA: TGTGCCCCCCGTGGTGACAGACAACAAGAGACCCAGTACTTC
CDR3 protein: CAPRGDRQQETQYF

V gene: TRBV4-2
clone size: many
J gene: TRBJ2-7
D gene: NA
CDR3 length: 14
CDR3 DNA: TGTGCCAGCAGCCAAGAACTAGGGACTCGCGAGCAGTACTTC
CDR3 protein: CASSQELGTREQYF

V gene: TRBV7-2
clone size: many
J gene: TRBJ2-7
D gene: TRBD2
CDR3 length: 14
CDR3 DNA: TGTGCCAGCAGCTTAAGAGCGGGGGGGCCGCGGCAGTACTTC
CDR3 protein: CASSLRAGGPRQYF

V gene: TRBV4-1
clone size: many
J gene: TRBJ2-5
D gene: TRBD2
CDR3 length: 16
CDR3 DNA: TGCGCCAGCAGCCATCCGGGACTAGCTAGAGGAGAGACCCAGTACTTC
CDR3 protein: CASSHPGLARGETQYF

V gene: TRBV6-1
clone size: few
J gene: TRBJ1-1
D gene: NA
CDR3 length: 13
CDR3 DNA: TGTGCCAGCGGCAACAGGGCGCTCACTGAAGCTTTCTTT
CDR3 protein: CASGNRALTEAFF

V gene: TRBV7-2
clone size: NA
J gene: TRBJ2-7
D gene: NA
CDR3 length: 13
CDR3 DNA: TGTGCCAGCAGCTTTGGGACTGGGTACGAGCAGTACTTC
CDR3 protein: CASSFGTGYEQYF

V gene: TRBV4-3
clone size: few
J gene: TRBJ1-2
D gene: NA
CDR3 length: 13
CDR3 DNA: TGCGCCAGCAGCCAATATGACACCTATGGCTACACCTTC
CDR3 protein: CASSQYDTYGYTF

V gene: TRBV4-1
clone size: many
J gene: TRBJ1-1
D gene: NA
CDR3 length: 13
CDR3 DNA: TGCGCCAGCAGCCATCTATCGTACACTGAAGCTTTCTTT
CDR3 protein: CASSHLSYTEAFF

V gene: TRBV4-3
clone size: many
J gene: TRBJ2-3
D gene: TRBD2
CDR3 length: 19
CDR3 DNA: TGCGCCAGCAGCCAAACCCCAAGGCTAGCGGGGGGAATTGCAGATACGCAGTATTTT
CDR3 protein: CASSQTPRLAGGIADTQYF

V gene: TRBV24-1
clone size: NA
J gene: TRBJ2-3
D gene: TRBD2
CDR3 length: 15
CDR3 DNA: TGTGCCACCAGTGATACTAGCGGGGGGACGGATACGCAGTATTTT
CDR3 protein: CATSDTSGGTDTQYF

V gene: TRBV6-6
clone size: NA
J gene: TRBJ1-5
D gene: NA
CDR3 length: 14
CDR3 DNA: TGTGCCAGCAGTGACCCGAGGGAGAATCAGCCCCAGCATTTT
CDR3 protein: CASSDPRENQPQHF

V gene: TRBV12-3/TRBV12-4
clone size: few
J gene: TRBJ1-1
D gene: NA
CDR3 length: 14
CDR3 DNA: TGTGCCAGCAGCGCCGTTCGGGGGGCGGCTGAAGCTTTCTTT
CDR3 protein: CASSAVRGAAEAFF

V gene: TRBV7-2
clone size: many
J gene: TRBJ2-5
D gene: TRBD2
CDR3 length: 14
CDR3 DNA: TGTGCCAGCAGCTTCGCGGGGGGGGAAGAGACCCAGTACTTC
CDR3 protein: CASSFAGGEETQYF

V gene: TRBV5-1
clone size: many
J gene: TRBJ1-4
D gene: TRBD1
CDR3 length: 18
CDR3 DNA: TGCGCCAGCAGCGTTGTTCCTCCGGGACAGGAGCAACATGAAAAACTGTTTTTT
CDR3 protein: CASSVVPPGQEQHEKLFF

V gene: TRBV9
clone size: many
J gene: TRBJ1-1
D gene: TRBD1
CDR3 length: 16
CDR3 DNA: TGTGCCAGCAGCGATACCGGGACAGGGACGGGAATTGAAGCTTTCTTT
CDR3 protein: CASSDTGTGTGIEAFF

V gene: TRBV5-8
clone size: few
J gene: TRBJ2-5
D gene: NA
CDR3 length: 15
CDR3 DNA: TGTGCCAGCAGCACCCCGGGCAACGAAGAAACGACCCAGTACTTC
CDR3 protein: CASSTPGNEETTQYF

V gene: TRBV29-1
clone size: many
J gene: TRBJ2-2
D gene: NA
CDR3 length: 15
CDR3 DNA: TGCAACAGCCTCGTCCTTCGGGAAGGCACCGGGGAGCTGTTTTTT
CDR3 protein: CNSLVLREGTGELFF

V gene: TRBV12-3/TRBV12-4
clone size: NA
J gene: TRBJ2-1
D gene: NA
CDR3 length: 14
CDR3 DNA: TGTGCCAGCAGTTTAAGGACACCCTACAATGAGCAGTTCTTC
CDR3 protein: CASSLRTPYNEQFF

V gene: TRBV5-4
clone size: few
J gene: TRBJ2-3
D gene: TRBD2
CDR3 length: 15
CDR3 DNA: TGTGCCAGCAGCACCGGGACTAGGCGCACAGATACGCAGTATTTT
CDR3 protein: CASSTGTRRTDTQYF

V gene: TRBV5-1
clone size: many
J gene: TRBJ2-3
D gene: NA
CDR3 length: 17
CDR3 DNA: TGCGCCAGCAGCTTGGGGGTTAGCGGCGGAGTCACAGATACGCAGTATTTT
CDR3 protein: CASSLGVSGGVTDTQYF

V gene: TRBV3-1
clone size: NA
J gene: TRBJ2-5
D gene: NA
CDR3 length: 13
CDR3 DNA: TGTGCCAGCAGCGGATTAGATCGGGAGACCCAGTACTTC
CDR3 protein: CASSGLDRETQYF

V gene: TRBV14
clone size: NA
J gene: TRBJ1-1
D gene: NA
CDR3 length: 12
CDR3 DNA: TGTGCCAGCAGCCGTTGGTCCACTGAAGCTTTCTTT
CDR3 protein: CASSRWSTEAFF

V gene: TRBV5-1
clone size: many
J gene: TRBJ1-2
D gene: NA
CDR3 length: 13
CDR3 DNA: TGCGCCAGCAGCTTGGACGGGGGACGGGGCTACACCTTC
CDR3 protein: CASSLDGGRGYTF

V gene: TRBV30
clone size: few
J gene: TRBJ1-5
D gene: NA
CDR3 length: 14
CDR3 DNA: TGTGCCTGGAGCCCTTTGAATCCCGGTCAGCCCCAGCATTTT
CDR3 protein: CAWSPLNPGQPQHF

V gene: TRBV6-5
clone size: few
J gene: TRBJ1-1
D gene: NA
CDR3 length: 12
CDR3 DNA: TGTGCCAGCAGTTACGGGAGCACTGAAGCTTTCTTT
CDR3 protein: CASSYGSTEAFF

V gene: TRBV7-2
clone size: few
J gene: TRBJ1-6
D gene: NA
CDR3 length: 15
CDR3 DNA: TGTGCCAGCAGTTACGGGACGTCGGGGAATTCACCCCTCCACTTT
CDR3 protein: CASSYGTSGNSPLHF

V gene: TRBV12-3/TRBV12-4
clone size: NA
J gene: TRBJ1-1
D gene: NA
CDR3 length: 15
CDR3 DNA: TGTGCCAGCAGTTGGTCCGCGGGACAGAACACTGAAGCTTTCTTT
CDR3 protein: CASSWSAGQNTEAFF

V gene: TRBV7-2
clone size: few
J gene: TRBJ2-1
D gene: TRBD1
CDR3 length: 12
CDR3 DNA: TGTGCCAGCAGCTTTACTGGACAGGGAAAGTTCTTC
CDR3 protein: CASSFTGQGKFF

V gene: TRBV20-1
clone size: many
J gene: TRBJ1-1
D gene: NA
CDR3 length: 15
CDR3 DNA: TGCAGTGCTAGAGGTACCCCCAGAATGAACACTGAAGCTTTCTTT
CDR3 protein: CSARGTPRMNTEAFF

V gene: TRBV20-1
clone size: many
J gene: TRBJ1-4
D gene: TRBD1
CDR3 length: 14
CDR3 DNA: TGCAGTGCTAGAATCAGGGGGACTAATGAAAAACTGTTTTTT
CDR3 protein: CSARIRGTNEKLFF

V gene: TRBV7-3
clone size: many
J gene: TRBJ1-6
D gene: NA
CDR3 length: 16
CDR3 DNA: TGTGCCAGCAGCTTAAACTTCCGTGGATATAATTCACCCCTCCACTTT
CDR3 protein: CASSLNFRGYNSPLHF

V gene: TRBV28
clone size: NA
J gene: TRBJ2-5
D gene: NA
CDR3 length: 14
CDR3 DNA: TGTGCCAGCAGTCGGGGCCACGCCCGGGAGACCCAGTACTTC
CDR3 protein: CASSRGHARETQYF

V gene: TRBV5-1
clone size: many
J gene: TRBJ1-5
D gene: TRBD1
CDR3 length: 15
CDR3 DNA: TGCGCCAGCAGCTTGACAGGGGACCCCAATCAGCCCCAGCATTTT
CDR3 protein: CASSLTGDPNQPQHF

V gene: TRBV5-1
clone size: few
J gene: TRBJ1-1
D gene: NA
CDR3 length: 14
CDR3 DNA: TGCGCCAGCAGCGAGGGGTTTGAGGGCACTGAAGCTTTCTTT
CDR3 protein: CASSEGFEGTEAFF

V gene: TRBV9
clone size: NA
J gene: TRBJ1-1
D gene: NA
CDR3 length: 14
CDR3 DNA: TGTGCCAGCAGCGTAGCTCAGGCCTCCACTGAAGCTTTCTTT
CDR3 protein: CASSVAQASTEAFF

V gene: TRBV5-5
clone size: many
J gene: TRBJ1-2
D gene: NA
CDR3 length: 14
CDR3 DNA: TGTGCCAGCACCTTAGTTTGGACGAGCTATGGCTACACCTTC
CDR3 protein: CASTLVWTSYGYTF

V gene: TRBV4-2
clone size: few
J gene: TRBJ1-1
D gene: NA
CDR3 length: 13
CDR3 DNA: TGTGCCAGCAGCCAAGTCGGGGAGACTGAAGCTTTCTTT
CDR3 protein: CASSQVGETEAFF

V gene: TRBV20-1
clone size: few
J gene: TRBJ1-1
D gene: NA
CDR3 length: 13
CDR3 DNA: TGCAGTGCTACGACAGATATGAACACTGAAGCTTTCTTT
CDR3 protein: CSATTDMNTEAFF

V gene: TRBV20-1
clone size: NA
J gene: TRBJ1-6
D gene: TRBD1
CDR3 length: 14
CDR3 DNA: TGCAGTGCCACCTCGAGACAGGGTAATTCACCCCTCCACTTT
CDR3 protein: CSATSRQGNSPLHF

V gene: TRBV5-1
clone size: few
J gene: TRBJ1-5
D gene: NA
CDR3 length: 15
CDR3 DNA: TGCGCCAGCAGCCAAGGGGGGGGGGCCAGTCAGCCCCAGCATTTT
CDR3 protein: CASSQGGGASQPQHF

V gene: TRBV4-3
clone size: NA
J gene: TRBJ1-1
D gene: NA
CDR3 length: 13
CDR3 DNA: TGCGCCAGCAGCCAAGCGAGGTTTAGTGGAGCTTTCTTT
CDR3 protein: CASSQARFSGAFF

V gene: TRBV12-3/TRBV12-4
clone size: many
J gene: TRBJ1-2
D gene: TRBD1
CDR3 length: 14
CDR3 DNA: TGTGCCAGCAGTCATCCCGGGACAGGGAATGGCTACACCTTC
CDR3 protein: CASSHPGTGNGYTF

V gene: TRBV5-6
clone size: many
J gene: TRBJ2-6
D gene: NA
CDR3 length: 15
CDR3 DNA: TGTGCCAGCAGCTTGATCGGAGCTGGGGCCAACGTCCTGACTTTC
CDR3 protein: CASSLIGAGANVLTF

V gene: TRBV7-9
clone size: many
J gene: TRBJ2-6
D gene: NA
CDR3 length: 17
CDR3 DNA: TGTGCCAGCAGCCCCGGGACTTCCCTCTCTGGGGCCAACGTCCTGACTTTC
CDR3 protein: CASSPGTSLSGANVLTF

V gene: TRBV6-5
clone size: many
J gene: TRBJ2-7
D gene: NA
CDR3 length: 15
CDR3 DNA: TGTGCCAGCAGTTACTCTTTCACAGGGTTCAACGAGCAGTACTTC
CDR3 protein: CASSYSFTGFNEQYF

V gene: TRBV6-5
clone size: many
J gene: TRBJ1-4
D gene: NA
CDR3 length: 15
CDR3 DNA: TGTGCCAGCAGTTATTCTCGGGGCACCAATGAAAAACTGTTTTTT
CDR3 protein: CASSYSRGTNEKLFF